The present T cell receptor beta chain was sequenced within a study of OX40 agonist ivuxolimab in advanced cancers. Sequencing used immunoSEQ multiplex PCR; TCRdb keeps in-frame clones, though not all of them. Of 75,000 to 95,000 clones in the sample, just under 90% are singletons; the top ten hold 7.4%. It was autoimmune disease history or systemic immunosuppression that excluded patients. Study-wide results and limits: There was clonal expansion of CD4+ and CD8+ blood T cells by week 6 at 0.1 to 3.0 mg/kg. With doses of 0.1-3.0 mg/kg, partial responders showed among the lowest clonal expansion.

Germline CDR1 is MNHEY and CDR2 is SMNVEV (reference sequence). This CDR3 has 13 amino acids. V lost 5 bases and J lost 0, with 5 bases in between. As concerns this clone: No antigen is known for it.

The sequence came from an adult with an advanced solid tumor such as melanoma, head and neck, liver or kidney cancer. The starting material was CD4+ or CD8+ T cells sorted from blood, obtained in a trial of the OX40 agonist ivuxolimab. The chain is built from TRBV27 and TRBJ2-1; no definite D call. CDR3 nucleotide sequence: TGTGCCAGCAGTATAAGCTCCTACAATGAGCAGTTCTTC. This codes for CASSISSYNEQFF.